The 14 T cell receptor beta chains below all came from one sample that was sequenced in a study of human T cells and chemical hapten exposure. The template was total RNA from unfractionated whole blood. TCRdb independently ran MiXCR on the 5' RACE reads; one entry per CDR3 protein. The data show about 120,000 distinct CDR3 sequences, around 20% seen once. The receptor source for this set is a human donor in good health.

This clonotype was counted only a few times. The V gene is TRBV5-1, the J gene TRBJ2-1; 7 bases line up with TRBD1. The CDR3 extends over 16 amino acids. With 5 bases clipped from V and 2 bases from J, the junction kept 10 bases outside the gene matches. Germline CDR1 is SGHRS and CDR2 is YFSETQ. The CDR3 bases are TGCGCCAGCAGTCCGGCGGACAGGTGGACCTACAATGAGCAGTTCTTC. Its translation: CASSPADRWTYNEQFF. The whole variable domain, remainder taken from reference TRBV5-1 and TRBJ2-1, is KAGVTQTPRYLIKTRGQQVTLSCSPISGHRSVSWYQQTPGQGLQFLFEYFSETQRNKGNFPGRFSGRQFSNSRSEMNVSTLELGDSALYLCASSPADRWTYNEQFFGPGTRLTVL.

The chain recombines TRBV5-1 with TRBJ2-3; 11 bases align to TRBD2. Germline V gene lookup returns CDR1 SGHRS and CDR2 YFSETQ. After removal of 0 bases from V and 4 bases from J, the junction contained 4 bases not matched to a gene. This CDR3 comprises 16 residues. Here the CDR3 reads CASSLGVAGGADTQYF. The CDR3 DNA follows: TGCGCCAGCAGCTTGGGTGTAGCGGGAGGGGCAGATACGCAGTATTTT.

Only a few counts were recorded for this clonotype. The genes are TRBV29-1 and TRBJ1-2; 8 bases agree with TRBD1. This CDR3 comprises 15 residues. Germline V CDR1 and CDR2: SQVTM, ANQGSEA. V was pared by 3 bases and J by 5 bases, with 11 bases of the junction left unmatched. CDR3 region: CSVDPRGTGGYGYTF. In DNA, the CDR3 is TGCAGCGTTGATCCCAGGGGAACAGGGGGTTATGGCTACACCTTC.

The V and J genes are TRBV11-2 and TRBJ1-2; the D gene is possibly TRBD1 (6 bases). The ends were cut back, 3 bases at V and 5 bases at J, with 10 bases in the middle. The CDR3 covers 13 residues. Germline V lookup: CDR1 SGHAT, CDR2 FQNNGV. This CDR3 is CASSFNQGYGYTF. In DNA form, the CDR3 reads TGTGCCAGCAGCTTCAACCAGGGGTATGGCTACACCTTC.

This clonotype was counted between two and nine times. V is TRBV5-1 and J is TRBJ2-5; D might be TRBD2 (6 bases). The V gene's germline CDR1 is SGHRS and CDR2 YFSETQ. Trimming took 0 bases from V and 3 from J, leaving 15 bases between them. This CDR3 has 16 amino acids. DNA of the CDR3: TGCGCCAGCAGCTTGGGGTCGGGAGAAGGGGAAGAGACCCAGTACTTC. Translation: CASSLGSGEGEETQYF.

This chain uses TRBV6-5 with TRBJ1-4; D perhaps matches TRBD1 (5 bases). V was shortened by 2 bases and J by 4 bases, with 14 bases between the two germline ends. The CDR3 extends over 16 amino acids. Germline V gene data show CDR1 as MNHEY and CDR2 as SVGAGI. In DNA, the CDR3 is TGTGCCAGCAGTTACGGCGACAGCACCTTTAATGAAAAACTGTTTTTT. It encodes CASSYGDSTFNEKLFF.

This rearrangement joins TRBV6-2 or TRBV6-3 to TRBJ1-2; a possible D gene is TRBD1 (5 bases). This CDR3 has 13 residues. Trimming took 1 base from V and 3 from J, leaving 6 bases between them. Germline-derived CDR1 and CDR2 are MNHEY and SVGEGT. CDR3 sequence reads: CASSYYRYYGYTF. The CDR3 DNA reads TGTGCCAGCAGTTACTACAGGTACTATGGCTACACCTTC.

The rearrangement links TRBV14 to TRBJ1-1; D gene unclear. There are 17 residues in the CDR3. Trimming removed 0 bases from V and 1 base from J, with 15 bases in between. Germline CDR1 SGHDN, CDR2 FVKESK. CDR3 DNA: TGTGCCAGCAGCCAAGAGCCAACTGATTGGCGGAACACTGAAGCTTTCTTT. This codes for CASSQEPTDWRNTEAFF.

This clonotype was found a few times. The chain carries TRBV20-1 and TRBJ1-2; D remains ambiguous. This CDR3 is built from 15 residues. CDR1 and CDR2 from the germline V gene are DFQATT and SNEGSKA (reference sequence). Trimming pared 2 bases from V and 8 bases from J, leaving 21 bases between. The CDR3 DNA reads as TGCAGTGCTAGAACCCTATCAAATAGGGTAGGCGGCTACACCTTC. Its protein product is CSARTLSNRVGGYTF.

The genes are TRBV11-2 and TRBJ2-2, with D perhaps being TRBD1 or TRBD2 (5 bases each). CDR1 is SGHAT and CDR2 is FQNNGV in the germline V gene. The CDR3 runs 13 residues. Trimming pared 5 bases from V and 5 bases from J, leaving 9 bases between. The CDR3 reads CASSRGWTGELFF. Here the CDR3 DNA reads TGTGCCAGCAGCCGGGGCTGGACCGGGGAGCTGTTTTTT.

V is TRBV3-1 and J is TRBJ2-6; D uncertain. V dropped 7 bases and J dropped 2 bases, with 12 bases sitting between them. This CDR3 has 15 residues. Per the germline V gene, CDR1 is LGHDT and CDR2 is YNNKEL (reference sequence). The CDR3 DNA reads as TGTGCCAGCACAGTAGTGCACGCTGGGGCCAACGTCCTGACTTTC. Its protein is CASTVVHAGANVLTF.

The chain couples TRBV5-8 to TRBJ2-1; D not resolved. CDR1 is SGHTS, CDR2 YDEGEE, per germline. Trimming took 0 bases from V and 4 from J, leaving 8 bases between them. CDR3 length: 14 residues. The CDR3 sequence is CASSLGSEYNEQFF. The CDR3 nucleotides are TGTGCCAGCAGCTTGGGGTCGGAATACAATGAGCAGTTCTTC.

This sequence joins TRBV20-1 and TRBJ1-4; D is undetermined. The CDR3 consists of 15 residues. Germline CDR1 and CDR2: DFQATT and SNEGSKA (reference sequence). Trimming shortened V by 2 bases and J by 3 bases, and 13 bases separated the two germline ends. The DNA for the CDR3 is TGCAGTGCTAGACTCAGCTCGGTTCCTAATGAAAAACTGTTTTTT. It specifies CSARLSSVPNEKLFF.

This clonotype was observed a few times. V is TRBV29-1 and J is TRBJ2-1; no reliable D call. Germline CDR1 is SQVTM and CDR2 is ANQGSEA. The CDR3 covers 14 residues. V lost 4 bases and J 0 bases, leaving 10 bases between the germline ends. DNA for the CDR3: TGCAGCGTTGCTGGCGCGAGCTCCTACAATGAGCAGTTCTTC. Protein sequence: CSVAGASSYNEQFF.